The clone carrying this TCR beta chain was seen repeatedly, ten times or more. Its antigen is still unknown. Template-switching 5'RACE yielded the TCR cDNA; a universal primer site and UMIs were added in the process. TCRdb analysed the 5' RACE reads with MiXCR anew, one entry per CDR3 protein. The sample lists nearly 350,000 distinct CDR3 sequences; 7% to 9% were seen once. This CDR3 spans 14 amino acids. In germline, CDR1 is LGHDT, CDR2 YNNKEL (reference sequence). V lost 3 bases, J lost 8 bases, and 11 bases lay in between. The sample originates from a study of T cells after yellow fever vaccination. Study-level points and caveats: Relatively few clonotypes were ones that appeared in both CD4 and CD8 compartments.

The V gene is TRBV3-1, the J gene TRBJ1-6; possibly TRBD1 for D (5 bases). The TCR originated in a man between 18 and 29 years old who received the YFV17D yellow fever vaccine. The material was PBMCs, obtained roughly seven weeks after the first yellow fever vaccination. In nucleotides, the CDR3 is TGTGCCAGCAGCCAGGTGACAGCCGATTCACCCCTCCACTTT. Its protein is CASSQVTADSPLHF.